This T cell receptor (beta chain) comes out of a study of T cell responses to AZD1222 COVID-19 vaccine (dated by TCRdb to about 2021). Regarding the research as a whole: TCR sequencing covered fewer than 250 trial participants: some 210 given two doses of AZD1222 and approximately 26 given two doses of MenACWY control vaccine. Trial participants were enrolled by age into 18-55, 56-69 and 70-plus year subgroups, with roughly 160, 29 and 62 TCR-sequenced participants respectively.

This sample's time point label indicates: baseline before first vaccination. Read against the paper, the sample's treatment or condition label means: meningococcal conjugate vaccine given as trial control. The vaccinee samples were drawn from two UK trials, COV001 and COV002, one of which was a single-blind randomized controlled phase 2/3 trial testing AZD1222 (ChAdOx1 nCoV-19) in healthy adults. Trial participant PBMC samples were collected at day 0 and day 28 after the second dose for TCRbeta chain sequencing. The CDR3 regions of human TCRbeta chains were analyzed by immunosequencing. As for the authors' bioinformatics: TCRs in the repertoires were matched against a reference library of SARS-CoV-2-specific TCRs that had been generated with the MIRA antigen-specificity platform. Breadth was defined as the fraction of unique TCRs that were SARS-CoV-2-associated. Depth was defined as the fraction of total T cells that were SARS-CoV-2-associated. Each spike-specific TCR was assigned to its reactive spike region and to a CD4 or CD8 class using the MIRA data. Log10-transformed breadth and depth values were compared by one-way ANOVA with Sidak's multiple comparisons tests. TCRdb retrieved this table from immuneACCESS and kept in-frame rearrangements only. Not all clones are present; in checked studies, unresolved V genes account for under half, and no reason is known for the remainder. The DNA was the basis for D and trimming; V, J and clone size are from that table. This sample is represented by roughly 120,000 clones; 88% of them were singletons. Around a sixth of the sample is held by the ten biggest clonotypes.

This clone was found once. The clone's antigen remains unknown. Base qualities were left out, and no much larger clone turns up one base away. From the germline V gene (reference sequence), CDR1 is SGHNT and CDR2 is YYREEE. Between the V and J ends, shortened by 5 bases and 1 base respectively, the junction contains 18 bases. There are 16 amino acids in the CDR3, from cysteine to phenylalanine inclusive. Solely the CDR3 DNA is kept, with 48 bases framed from the first base. The paper as a whole reports these results and caveats: A significant rise in spike-specific TCR breadth and depth was observed after two AZD1222 doses relative to day 0 and relative to MenACWY recipients. The vaccine-associated CD4 TCRs covered the entire spike protein, and the dominant responses fell in regions 160-218 and 743-854. Most participants were white British and females outnumbered males, and the authors suggested that clonal diversity may have been underestimated. Reportedly, close to half of the unique spike-specific TCRs recognized epitopes lying outside the regions that are mutated in the B.1.351 and B.1.1.7 variants. The 56-69-year group was small, and its depth increase did not reach significance, likely because of low power. Conclusions about previously exposed vaccinees are limited because only five to seven AZD1222 recipients were SARS-CoV-2 seropositive at baseline. Because no samples from the day 14 peak response were available, repertoires could be characterized only after the peak T cell response.

The chain joins TRBV5-4 to TRBJ1-1; TRBD1 is a possible D gene, resting on 6 matching bases. This TCR was sampled from an adult in good health. The sample consisted of peripheral blood, taken on day 0 of MenACWY control vaccination. The bases read TGTGCCAGCAGGAAGTGGGGGGCGGGGAGGAACACTGAAGCTTTCTTT. Translated, it gives CASRKWGAGRNTEAFF.